What follows describes a single T cell receptor (beta chain). In the original processing: Junction-only sequences without quality scores came from ImmunoSEQ, so filtering differed. The assay was immunoSEQ multiplex PCR, and TCRdb's table has in-frame clones only and misses some. V, J and clone size are those of that table, while D and trimming were read from the DNA. Of roughly 1 million clones listed, around 78% were seen once; the top ten hold under 0.6%. The record originates from a study of shared clonotypes between healthy human individuals. Unmatched junction bases numbered 10, after V lost 0 bases and J lost 8 bases. Germline CDR1 SGHNT, CDR2 YYREEE (reference sequence). The CDR3 loop spans 15 amino acids.

The sequence was obtained from a man aged 18 to 29 in good health. Some clones in this sample may be carry-over from other donors' samples. The V gene is TRBV5-4, the J gene TRBJ1-2, with 7 bases fitting TRBD1. Source material: memory CD4+ T cells from PBMCs. Indicated subset: CD45RA-negative fraction. The CDR3 is CASSLGQGRTEGYTF. The CDR3 DNA is TGTGCCAGCAGCTTGGGACAGGGCCGAACGGAGGGCTACACCTTC.